This T cell receptor (beta chain) was captured by sequencing in a study of blood T cell repertoires in COVID-19. Study details: Sites across the United States, Italy and Spain contributed samples from acute and convalescent COVID-19. Sources were T cells, B-cell-depleted T cells, or PBMCs; the material itself was cDNA or gDNA.

This clone was counted between two and nine times. Per the study methods: Nucleated cell counts were estimated from reference gene primer amplification. Measured with immunoSEQ multiplex PCR; TCRdb has only the in-frame clones, and not every one. The V and J calls and clone size come from that table; D and trimming were worked out from the DNA. The sample records about 290,000 clones, around 90% being singletons. Looked up from germline, CDR1 is SGDLS and CDR2 is YYNGEE. The ends were cut back, 3 bases at V and 4 bases at J, with 7 bases in the middle. The CDR3 covers 12 residues. This TCR derives from a woman between 40 and 50 years old who had recovered from COVID-19. The specimen sequenced was peripheral blood. The chain is built from TRBV9 and TRBJ1-1, with D possibly TRBD1 on 5 matching bases. CDR3 nucleotide sequence: TGTGCCAGCAGCGGTACAGGCACTGAAGCTTTCTTT. It translates to CASSGTGTEAFF.